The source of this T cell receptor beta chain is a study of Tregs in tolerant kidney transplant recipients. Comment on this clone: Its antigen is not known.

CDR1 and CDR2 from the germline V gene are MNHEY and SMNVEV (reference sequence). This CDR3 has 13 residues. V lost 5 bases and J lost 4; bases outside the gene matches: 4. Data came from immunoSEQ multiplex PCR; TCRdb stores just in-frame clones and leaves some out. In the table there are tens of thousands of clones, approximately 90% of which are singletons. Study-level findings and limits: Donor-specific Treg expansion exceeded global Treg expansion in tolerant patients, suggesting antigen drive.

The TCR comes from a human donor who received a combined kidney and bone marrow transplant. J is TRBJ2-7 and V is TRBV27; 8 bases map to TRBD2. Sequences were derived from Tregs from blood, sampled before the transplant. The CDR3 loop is CASSPGTRYEQYF. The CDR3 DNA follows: TGTGCCAGCAGTCCCGGGACTAGGTACGAGCAGTACTTC.